The 21 T cell receptor beta chains below all came from one sample that was sequenced in a study of OX40 agonist ivuxolimab in advanced cancers. Using immunoSEQ multiplex PCR, the repertoire was profiled, and TCRdb retains in-frame clones only, with some absent. Of 77,000 or so clones listed, about 90% are singletons. Here the sequenced sample was CD4+ or CD8+ T cells sorted from blood, taken in a trial of the OX40 agonist ivuxolimab. These receptor sequences come from an adult with an advanced solid tumor such as melanoma, head and neck, liver or kidney cancer.

The chain recombines TRBV5-4 with TRBJ2-3; D is ambiguous. V lost 0 bases, J lost 5 bases, and 7 bases lay in between. The germline V gene encodes CDR1 SGHNT and CDR2 YYREEE (reference sequence). This CDR3 spans 13 amino acids. The CDR3 sequence is CASSLDYRDTQYF. DNA of the CDR3: TGTGCCAGCAGCTTGGACTATAGAGATACGCAGTATTTT.

The chain carries TRBV6-6 and TRBJ2-7, with 8 bases that match TRBD2. J gave up 1 base and V 3 bases, and 2 bases lay outside the gene matches. This CDR3 has 14 residues. Germline V lookup: CDR1 MNHNY, CDR2 SVGAGI (reference sequence). The CDR3 sequence is CASSYSGISYEQYF. CDR3 DNA sequence: TGTGCCAGCAGTTATAGCGGGATTTCCTACGAGCAGTACTTC.

This chain connects TRBV4-2 to TRBJ2-3, with TRBD1 as a possible D gene (6 bases). The CDR3 consists of 14 residues. Germline CDR1 is LGHNA and CDR2 is YNFKEQ. The V end was cut by 0 bases, the J end by 6 bases, with 10 bases between. DNA for the CDR3: TGTGCCAGCAGCCAAGAGACAGGCGCTGATACGCAGTATTTT. Translating it yields CASSQETGADTQYF.

The chain recombines TRBV5-1 with TRBJ1-2; no firm D call. This CDR3 region has 15 residues. Per germline, CDR1 SGHRS and CDR2 YFSETQ. The V end lost 4 bases, the J end lost 6 bases, and 19 bases lay between the germline ends. The CDR3 sequence is CASSPLGHSGNGYTF. CDR3 sequence (DNA): TGCGCCAGCAGCCCATTAGGGCACTCCGGCAATGGCTACACCTTC.

The rearrangement links TRBV6-1 to TRBJ2-7, with 8 bases matching TRBD2. The CDR3 is 15 amino acids. V lost 6 bases to trimming and J lost 2 bases; unmatched junction nucleotides: 9. The germline gives CDR1 MNHNS, CDR2 SASEGT. CDR3 loop: CASRRATSEAYEQYF. CDR3 sequence (DNA): TGTGCCAGCAGGAGGGCGACTAGCGAGGCCTACGAGCAGTACTTC.

The rearrangement uses TRBV4-1 and TRBJ2-7; 10 bases map to TRBD2. The germline V gene has CDR1 MGHRA and CDR2 YSYEKL. V dropped 3 bases and J dropped 2; count of bases not matched to a gene: 10. The CDR3 has 17 residues. For the CDR3, the DNA is TGCGCCAGCAGCCAGTCTGGGGCTAGCGGGAGACCCTACGAGCAGTACTTC. This sequence encodes CASSQSGASGRPYEQYF.

This chain links TRBV5-1 with TRBJ1-1; 7 nucleotides line up with TRBD1. The CDR3 is 15 residues long. Germline CDR1 SGHRS, CDR2 YFSETQ. Germline trimming cut 3 bases from V and 1 base from J; bases unmatched to any gene: 6. DNA for the CDR3: TGCGCCAGCAGCTCGCCGGGACAGAAGAACACTGAAGCTTTCTTT. Protein sequence: CASSSPGQKNTEAFF. The variable domain in full, with the rest retrieved from reference TRBV5-1 and TRBJ1-1, is KAGVTQTPRYLIKTRGQQVTLSCSPISGHRSVSWYQQTPGQGLQFLFEYFSETQRNKGNFPGRFSGRQFSNSRSEMNVSTLELGDSALYLCASSSPGQKNTEAFFGQGTRLTVV.

The rearrangement uses TRBV19 and TRBJ1-3; 9 positions agree with TRBD1. This CDR3 is 17 amino acids long. Losses at the gene ends were 3 bases for V and 0 bases for J; bases not matched to a gene: 6. Germline V gives CDR1 LNHDA, CDR2 SQIVND (reference sequence). CDR3 sequence: CASSILTGGLSGNTIYF. CDR3 bases: TGTGCCAGTAGTATTCTCACAGGGGGCCTCTCTGGAAACACCATATATTTT.

The genes are TRBV10-3 and TRBJ2-1; 7 positions agree with TRBD1. With V trimmed by 6 bases and J by 6 bases, 5 bases remained unmatched. The CDR3 totals 13 residues. From germline, CDR1 is ENHRY and CDR2 SYGVKD. The DNA for the CDR3 is TGTGCCATCAGCCGACAGGGAAGCAATGAGCAGTTCTTC. Its translation is CAISRQGSNEQFF.

V is TRBV11-2 and J is TRBJ2-2; D call uncertain. The CDR3 length is 16 residues. CDR1 and CDR2 (germline): SGHAT, FQNNGV. V was pared by 7 bases and J by 6 bases, with 21 bases between. CDR3 coding DNA: TGTGCCAGCAACACCGTTCGGCTTAGACGTTCCGGGGAGCTGTTTTTT. Translating gives CASNTVRLRRSGELFF.

V usage is TRBV19 and J usage is TRBJ2-7, with 7 bases that match TRBD1. With 4 bases clipped from V and 3 bases from J, the junction kept 6 bases outside the gene matches. Germline V gene data show CDR1 as LNHDA and CDR2 as SQIVND (reference sequence). The CDR3 runs to 14 residues. CDR3 in amino acids: CASSTRRDSYEQYF. The CDR3 coding sequence is TGTGCCAGTAGTACCCGCCGGGACAGCTACGAGCAGTACTTC.

This sequence joins TRBV27 and TRBJ2-5; no clear D. CDR1 and CDR2 (germline): MNHEY, SMNVEV (reference sequence). There are 16 residues in the CDR3. Trimming shortened V by 4 bases and J by 4 bases, and 19 bases separated the two germline ends. Here the CDR3 reads CASSSSVSPKRETQYF. CDR3 DNA sequence: TGTGCCAGCAGTTCGAGCGTAAGCCCCAAGCGAGAGACCCAGTACTTC.

This chain uses TRBV5-1 with TRBJ2-7, with a weak D call TRBD2 (5 bases). The length of the CDR3 is 16 residues. Trimming cost V 0 bases and J 5 bases, with 18 bases left between them. Germline assignment: CDR1 SGHRS and CDR2 YFSETQ. CDR3 protein: CASSLGLSGRRNEQYF. The CDR3 region has the DNA TGCGCCAGCAGCTTGGGTCTTTCGGGGAGAAGAAACGAGCAGTACTTC.

The V and J genes are TRBV7-2 and TRBJ2-1, with 11 bases fitting TRBD2. Germline CDR1 is SGHTA and CDR2 is FQGNSA. This CDR3 is 17 amino acids long. The ends lost 5 bases at V and 4 bases at J; junction bases unmatched: 10. CDR3 nucleotide sequence: TGTGCCAGCAGCCCCCGGGCTAGCGGGAGGTTATACAATGAGCAGTTCTTC. It translates to CASSPRASGRLYNEQFF.

The J gene is TRBJ2-3, the V gene TRBV10-3, with 7 positions matching TRBD2. CDR3 length: 14 amino acids. The germline gives CDR1 ENHRY, CDR2 SYGVKD. Trimming at V came to 6 bases and at J to 4 bases, leaving 7 bases not matched to a gene. The CDR3 protein is CAIRAGLTADTQYF. The CDR3 DNA follows: TGTGCCATCAGAGCGGGACTAACCGCAGATACGCAGTATTTT.

On this clone: The junction departs from germline at one end; a sequencing error may be responsible. This sequence joins TRBV7-7 and TRBJ2-5, with D possibly matching TRBD1 (6 bases). This CDR3 spans 14 amino acids. The germline CDR1 and CDR2 sequences are SSHAT and FNYEAQ (reference sequence). The CDR3 DNA is TGTGCTAGCAGCCCGACAGGCCAGCAAGAGACCCAGTACTTC. Protein: CASSPTGQQETQYF.

The chain uses TRBV5-1 and TRBJ2-5; possible D gene TRBD1, 6 bases. Germline CDR1 is SGHRS and CDR2 is YFSETQ. The CDR3 is made up of 16 amino acids. Trimming took 4 bases from V and 4 from J, leaving 20 bases between them. DNA of the CDR3: TGCGCCAGCAGCCAGTCCGACAACAGGGTTGGAGAGACCCAGTACTTC. It is translated as CASSQSDNRVGETQYF. The variable domain in full, completed from reference TRBV5-1 and TRBJ2-5, reads KAGVTQTPRYLIKTRGQQVTLSCSPISGHRSVSWYQQTPGQGLQFLFEYFSETQRNKGNFPGRFSGRQFSNSRSEMNVSTLELGDSALYLCASSQSDNRVGETQYFGPGTRLLVL.

This clone has just one count. In DNA, the CDR3 is TGTGCCAGCAGCTTGGGGACGAGACTACGTCTCGAGCAGTACTTC. Encoded protein: CASSLGTRLRLEQYF. The chain links TRBV5-6 to TRBJ2-7; TRBD2 is a possible D gene (5 bases). Trimming removed 0 bases from V and 6 bases from J, with 16 bases in between. CDR1 is SGHDT and CDR2 is YYEEEE in the germline V gene. This CDR3 has 15 residues.

CDR3 sequence: CASSFSWGRAFF. The CDR3 nucleotides read TGTGCCAGCAGCTTTTCATGGGGGCGCGCTTTCTTT. The J gene is TRBJ1-1, the V gene TRBV11-3; D perhaps matches TRBD1 (6 bases). Germline V CDR1 and CDR2: SGHNT, YENEEA. The ends were cut back, 3 bases at V and 11 bases at J, with 13 bases in the middle. The CDR3 covers 12 residues.

CDR3 sequence: CASSAGQGRWNQPQHF. The CDR3 bases are TGTGCCAGCAGCGCCGGACAGGGCAGATGGAATCAGCCCCAGCATTTT. The J gene is TRBJ1-5, the V gene TRBV5-6; TRBD1 matches 8 bases. The trim removed 4 bases at V and 4 bases at J, leaving 10 bases unmatched. Looked up from germline, CDR1 is SGHDT and CDR2 is YYEEEE. The CDR3 length is 16 residues.

This chain joins TRBV4-1 and TRBJ2-7, with D perhaps matching TRBD2 (6 bases). V lost 0 bases, J lost 3 bases, and 15 bases lay in between. CDR1 and CDR2 from the germline V gene are MGHRA and YSYEKL. This CDR3 has 16 amino acids. CDR3 protein: CASSQDLGLTNYEQYF. CDR3 nucleotide sequence: TGCGCCAGCAGCCAAGATTTGGGACTGACAAACTACGAGCAGTACTTC.